The 11 T cell receptor beta chains given below trace back to one sample, sequenced in a study of glioma-infiltrating T cells after dendritic cell vaccination. TCRdb keeps only in-frame clones here, not all; method: immunoSEQ multiplex PCR. This sample has more than 60,000 clones, with more than 75% found just once. Specimen: blood, collected before dendritic cell vaccination. Receptor source: a human donor with glioblastoma.

This clone was counted a single time. In DNA form, the CDR3 reads TGTGCCAGCAGCTTCGGGACAGGGGGCGCTGGCGAGCAGTACTTC. It is translated as CASSFGTGGAGEQYF. The rearrangement uses TRBV7-9 and TRBJ2-7, with TRBD1 identical over 12 bases. This CDR3 has 15 amino acids. V was pared by 3 bases and J by 6 bases, with 6 bases of the junction left unmatched. CDR1 is SEHNR, CDR2 FQNEAQ, per germline (reference sequence).

V and J are TRBV6-6 and TRBJ1-4; 8 bases agree with TRBD1. The trim removed 2 bases at V and 3 bases at J, leaving 2 bases unmatched. This CDR3 comprises 15 residues. The germline gives CDR1 MNHNY, CDR2 SVGAGI (reference sequence). CDR3 bases: TGTGCCAGCAGTTACCTGACAGGGGCTAATGAAAAACTGTTTTTT. Amino acid sequence: CASSYLTGANEKLFF.

J is TRBJ2-1 and V is TRBV19; the D gene is possibly TRBD2 (5 bases). V dropped 0 bases and J dropped 6 bases, with 12 bases sitting between them. Looked up from germline, CDR1 is LNHDA and CDR2 is SQIVND (reference sequence). The CDR3 runs 15 residues. The CDR3 sequence: CASSIDPDYSNEQFF. CDR3 nucleotides: TGTGCCAGTAGTATAGATCCAGACTACTCCAATGAGCAGTTCTTC.

This clone was detected only once. The gene calls are TRBV6-5 and TRBJ2-7; no reliable D call. Trimming removed 5 bases from V and 6 bases from J, with 20 bases in between. The V gene's germline CDR1 is MNHEY and CDR2 SVGAGI. The CDR3 runs 15 residues. For the CDR3, the DNA is TGTGCCAGCAGTAGCCTGAGGCTAGACCGTGGCGAGCAGTACTTC. It is translated as CASSSLRLDRGEQYF.

The rearrangement links TRBV4-1 to TRBJ1-2, with TRBD1 matching over 10 bases. CDR1 and CDR2 (germline): MGHRA, YSYEKL. This CDR3 spans 15 amino acids. V lost 1 base to trimming and J lost 8 bases; unmatched junction nucleotides: 7. Here the CDR3 DNA reads TGCGCCAGCAGCCAAGTGAGACAGGGGGCTGGGGGCTACACCTTC. Translated, it gives CASSQVRQGAGGYTF.

The V gene is TRBV27, the J gene TRBJ2-3; a possible D gene is TRBD1 (5 bases). This CDR3 is 17 amino acids long. From germline, CDR1 is MNHEY and CDR2 SMNVEV (reference sequence). V was clipped by 4 bases and J by 5 bases, with 22 bases between them. The CDR3 bases are TGTGCCAGCAGTTCGAGGACAACCCCGGGTCCCCGAGATACGCAGTATTTT. Translation: CASSSRTTPGPRDTQYF.

The chain joins TRBV19 to TRBJ2-1, with 11 bases matching TRBD2. V gave up 1 base and J gave up 10 bases; unmatched junction bases: 6. The germline CDR1 and CDR2 sequences are LNHDA and SQIVND (reference sequence). The CDR3 runs 15 residues. The CDR3 sequence: CASSIVSGGVGEQFF. For the CDR3, the DNA is TGTGCCAGTAGTATAGTTAGCGGGGGGGTTGGGGAGCAGTTCTTC.

The DNA of the CDR3 is TGCGCCAGCAGCTTGGATCCGGGACAGAGCTACGAGCAGTACTTC. The encoded protein is CASSLDPGQSYEQYF. The V call is TRBV5-1, the J call TRBJ2-7, with TRBD1 matching over 7 bases. After removal of 0 bases from V and 3 bases from J, the junction contained 6 bases not matched to a gene. This CDR3 region has 15 residues. The V gene's germline CDR1 is SGHRS and CDR2 YFSETQ.

This clone has only one observation. The genes are TRBV29-1 and TRBJ1-2, with 9 positions matching TRBD1. The J segment lost 5 bases and the V segment lost 4 bases, leaving 2 bases of the junction unmatched. The CDR3 is 12 residues long. Germline V gene data show CDR1 as SQVTM and CDR2 as ANQGSEA. In nucleotides, the CDR3 is TGCAGCGTTGGGACAGGGGAGTATGGCTACACCTTC. It encodes CSVGTGEYGYTF. Supplemented by reference TRBV29-1 and TRBJ1-2, the full variable domain reads SAVISQKPSRDICQRGTSLTIQCQVDSQVTMMFWYRQQPGQSLTLIATANQGSEATYESGFVIDKFPISRPNLTFSTLTVSNMSPEDSSIYLCSVGTGEYGYTFGSGTRLTVV.

The V and J genes are TRBV30 and TRBJ1-1; D unclear. Trimming left V 2 bases short and J 8 bases short, with 12 bases between. CDR3 size: 12 residues. Germline V gene data show CDR1 as GTSNPN and CDR2 as SVGIG (reference sequence). In nucleotides, the CDR3 is TGTGCCTGGAGTCCCCGGAGCAGAGAAGCTTTCTTT. Translating gives CAWSPRSREAFF.

DNA for the CDR3: TGTGCCAGCAGTCCAAGGAGCTCCTATAATTCACCCCTCCACTTT. Translation: CASSPRSSYNSPLHF. The chain couples TRBV6-6 to TRBJ1-6; D is undetermined. Trimming stripped 5 bases from V and 0 bases from J, with 8 bases between. The CDR3 runs 15 residues. CDR1 and CDR2 from the germline V gene are MNHNY and SVGAGI (reference sequence).